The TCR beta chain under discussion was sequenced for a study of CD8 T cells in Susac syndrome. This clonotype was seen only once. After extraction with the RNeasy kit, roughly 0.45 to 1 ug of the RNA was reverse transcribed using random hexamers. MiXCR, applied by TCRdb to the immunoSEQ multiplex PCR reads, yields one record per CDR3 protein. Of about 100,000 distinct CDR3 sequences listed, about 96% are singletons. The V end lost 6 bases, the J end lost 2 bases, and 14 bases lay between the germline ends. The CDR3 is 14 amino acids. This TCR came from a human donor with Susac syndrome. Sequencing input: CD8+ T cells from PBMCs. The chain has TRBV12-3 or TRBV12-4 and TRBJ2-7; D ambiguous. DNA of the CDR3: TGTGCCAGCAGGTTGCATGAGTCAACCTACGAGCAGTACTTC. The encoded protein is CASRLHESTYEQYF.